The present entry profiles one T cell receptor (beta chain) with its context. The data belong to a study of blood T cell repertoires in COVID-19. Study-level background: Samples of COVID-19 (acute and convalescent) were obtained from the United States, Italy and Spain. T cells, B-cell-depleted T cells, or PBMCs provided the cDNA or gDNA that served as material.

V gave up 4 bases and J gave up 7 bases; unmatched junction bases: 6. Germline CDR1 and CDR2: MGHRA and YSYEKL. The CDR3 covers 14 residues. Study processing details: Reference gene primer amplification in the assay estimated nucleated cell counts. Using immunoSEQ multiplex PCR, the repertoire was profiled, and TCRdb retains in-frame clones only, with some absent. V, J and clone size derive from that table, while D and trimming were established from the DNA sequence. The table lists 75,000 to 95,000 clones, around 85% of them singletons. This receptor was identified in a man aged 55 to 69 with acute or convalescent COVID-19. The chain employs TRBV4-1 and TRBJ2-1; 8 bases fit TRBD1. The sequenced sample was peripheral blood. As DNA, the CDR3 is TGCGCCAGCAGCCTTTCAGGGGGCAGGAATGAGCAGTTCTTC. It yields the protein CASSLSGGRNEQFF.